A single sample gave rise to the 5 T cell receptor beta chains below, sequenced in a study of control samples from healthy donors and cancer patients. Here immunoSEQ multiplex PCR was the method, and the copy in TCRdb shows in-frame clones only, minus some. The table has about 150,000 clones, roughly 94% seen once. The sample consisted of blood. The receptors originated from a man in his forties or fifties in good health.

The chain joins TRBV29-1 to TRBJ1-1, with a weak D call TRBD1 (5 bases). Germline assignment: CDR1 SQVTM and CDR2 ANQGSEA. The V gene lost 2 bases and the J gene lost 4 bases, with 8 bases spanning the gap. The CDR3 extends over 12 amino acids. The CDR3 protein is CSVESGGTEAFF. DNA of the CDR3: TGCAGCGTTGAATCTGGGGGCACTGAAGCTTTCTTT.

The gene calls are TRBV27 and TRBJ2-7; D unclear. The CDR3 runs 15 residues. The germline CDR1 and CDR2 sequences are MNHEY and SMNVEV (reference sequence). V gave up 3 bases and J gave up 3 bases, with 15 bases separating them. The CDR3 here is CASSFSTPTFYEQYF. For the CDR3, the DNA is TGTGCCAGCAGTTTTTCGACGCCAACCTTCTACGAGCAGTACTTC.

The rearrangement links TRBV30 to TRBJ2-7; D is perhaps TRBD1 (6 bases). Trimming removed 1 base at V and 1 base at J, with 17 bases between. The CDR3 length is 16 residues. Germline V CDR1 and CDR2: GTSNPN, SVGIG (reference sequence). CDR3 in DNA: TGTGCCTGGAGTGATTCTTCCGGGACACTATCCTACGAGCAGTACTTC. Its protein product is CAWSDSSGTLSYEQYF.

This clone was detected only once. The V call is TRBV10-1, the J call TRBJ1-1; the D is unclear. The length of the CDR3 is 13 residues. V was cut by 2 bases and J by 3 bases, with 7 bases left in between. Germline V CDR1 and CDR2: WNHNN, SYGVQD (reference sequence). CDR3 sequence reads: CASSEIGDTEAFF. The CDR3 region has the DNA TGCGCCAGCAGTGAGATCGGGGACACTGAAGCTTTCTTT.

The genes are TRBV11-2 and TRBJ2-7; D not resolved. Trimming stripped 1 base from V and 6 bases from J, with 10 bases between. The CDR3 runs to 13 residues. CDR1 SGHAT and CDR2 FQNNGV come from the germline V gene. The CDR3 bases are TGTGCCAGCAGCTTAGGCGATCTACTCGAGCAGTACTTC. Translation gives CASSLGDLLEQYF.